This T cell receptor (beta chain) was recovered during a study of human T cells and chemical hapten exposure. This clonotype has ten or more counts. Sample time point: patch test 1, 2 weeks after DPC sensitization. Indicated treatment: therapeutic diphenylcyclopropenone sensitization with weekly scalp DPC. Each CDR3 protein is one row after TCRdb ran MiXCR on the RACE reads. This table has 75,000 to 90,000 distinct CDR3 sequences, approximately 8% appearing once. CDR3 length: 18 amino acids. This receptor was taken from a woman aged 25 to 39 with alopecia areata. Some clones in this sample may be carry-over from other donors' samples. The specimen was whole blood, collected in connection with sensitization to the hapten diphenylcyclopropenone (DPC). V is TRBV21-1 and J is TRBJ2-2; TRBD1 reflects the table's D call only, with no check against the DNA. TRBV21-1 is termed a pseudogene. This CDR3 reads CASSKIGEGARGTGELFF. CDR3 sequence (DNA): TGTGCCAGCAGCAAAATAGGGGAGGGGGCGAGAGGAACCGGGGAGCTGTTTTTT.